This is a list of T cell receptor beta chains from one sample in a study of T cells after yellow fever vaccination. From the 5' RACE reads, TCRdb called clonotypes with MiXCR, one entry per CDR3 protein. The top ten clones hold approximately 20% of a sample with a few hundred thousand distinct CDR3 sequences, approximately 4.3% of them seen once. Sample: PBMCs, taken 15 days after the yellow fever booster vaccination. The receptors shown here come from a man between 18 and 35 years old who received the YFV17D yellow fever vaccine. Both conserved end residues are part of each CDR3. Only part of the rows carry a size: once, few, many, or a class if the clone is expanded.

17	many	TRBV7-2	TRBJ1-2	CASSKGQGALVGYGYTF
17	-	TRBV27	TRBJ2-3	CASTPLRGAEVLGTQYF
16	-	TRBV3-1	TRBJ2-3	CASSLGTGGETDTQYF
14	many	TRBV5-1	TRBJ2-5	CASSSSRQGGTQYF
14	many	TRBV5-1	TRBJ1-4	CASRTTANNEKLFF
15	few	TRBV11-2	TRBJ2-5	CASSLVAGNQETQYF
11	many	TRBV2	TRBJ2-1	CASSPYNEQFF
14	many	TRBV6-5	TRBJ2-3	CASSPRLISDTQYF
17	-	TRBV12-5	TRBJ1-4	CASGLTAYRGRSEKLFF
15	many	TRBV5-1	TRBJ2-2	CASSLSDGNTGELFF
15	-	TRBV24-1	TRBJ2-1	CATSDGGVRYNEQFF
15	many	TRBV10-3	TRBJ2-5	CAISDYTSGEETQYF
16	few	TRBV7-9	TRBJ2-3	CASSSRAGARLKTQYF
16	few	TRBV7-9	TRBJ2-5	CASSSPRTGSFETQYF
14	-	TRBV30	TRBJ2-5	CAWRKWSTQETQYF
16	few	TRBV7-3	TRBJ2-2	CASSHRQGPDTGELFF
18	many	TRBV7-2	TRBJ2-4	CASSLIRGGGLAKNIQYF
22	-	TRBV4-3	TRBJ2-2	CASSQATLSLSGGALGTGELFF
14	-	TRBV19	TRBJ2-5	CASSIGPGSETQYF
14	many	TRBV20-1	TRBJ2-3	CSARDQRGRDTQYF
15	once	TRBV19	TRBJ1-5	CASSMMWTDGQPQHF
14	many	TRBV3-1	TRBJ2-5	CASSQAGSEETQYF
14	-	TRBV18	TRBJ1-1	CASSLSFGTYEAFF
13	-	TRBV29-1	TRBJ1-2	CSAEGRQPNGYTF
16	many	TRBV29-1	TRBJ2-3	CSVEAPILPSTDTQYF
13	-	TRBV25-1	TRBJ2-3	CGCKVAGADTQYF
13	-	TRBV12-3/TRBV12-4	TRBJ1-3	CASKAASGNTIYF
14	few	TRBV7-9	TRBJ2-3	CASSSTVNTDTQYF
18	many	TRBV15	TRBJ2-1	CATSRDLLSGFTYNEQFF
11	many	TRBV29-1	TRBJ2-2	CSGLVTGELFF
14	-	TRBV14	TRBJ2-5	CASSPDRAKETQYF
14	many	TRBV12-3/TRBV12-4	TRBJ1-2	CASSTVNRLYGYTF
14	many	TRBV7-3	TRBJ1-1	CASSSKGARVEAFF
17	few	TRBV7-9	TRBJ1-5	CASSQGAGIASNQPQHF
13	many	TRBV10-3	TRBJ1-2	CAISEKSHYGYTF
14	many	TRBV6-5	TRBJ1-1	CASNTGGSNTEAFF
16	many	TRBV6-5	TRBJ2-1	CASSRPSGGAVNEQFF
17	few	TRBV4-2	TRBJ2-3	CASSQDWRGGLADTQYF
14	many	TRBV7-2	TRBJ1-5	CASSQDRPNQPQHF
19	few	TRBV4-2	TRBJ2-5	CASSQGLSSGGATEETQYF
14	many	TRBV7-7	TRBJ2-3	CASSLAGGIDTQYF
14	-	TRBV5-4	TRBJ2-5	CASTRDSKKAAQYF
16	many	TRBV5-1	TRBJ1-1	CASSSTPGQGNTEAFF
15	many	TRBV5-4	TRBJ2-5	CASNPNQARQETQYF
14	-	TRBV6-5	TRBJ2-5	CASRIRGGRETQYF
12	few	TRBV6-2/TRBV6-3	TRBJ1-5	CASSQLVRPQHF
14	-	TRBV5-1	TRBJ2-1	CARGDRGGKNEQFF
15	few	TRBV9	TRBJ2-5	CASSVTSGTQETQYF
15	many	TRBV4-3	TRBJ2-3	CASSQDERAGDTQYF
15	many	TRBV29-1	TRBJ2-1	CSAGTRGDGGNEQFF
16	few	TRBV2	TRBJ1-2	CASRVDWGPSNYGYTF
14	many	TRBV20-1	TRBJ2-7	CSARLTGRIGEQYF
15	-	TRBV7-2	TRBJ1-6	CASSQITGNNSPLHF
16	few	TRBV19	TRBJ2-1	CASSIGTQGPYNEQFF
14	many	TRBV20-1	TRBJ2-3	CSARDVIGSDTQYF
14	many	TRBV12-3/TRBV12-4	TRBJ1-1	CASSQFTGNTEAFF
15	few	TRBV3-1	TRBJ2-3	CASSLLAGGPDTQYF
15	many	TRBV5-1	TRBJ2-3	CASSPAGVRADTQYF
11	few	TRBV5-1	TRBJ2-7	CASSLEHEQYF